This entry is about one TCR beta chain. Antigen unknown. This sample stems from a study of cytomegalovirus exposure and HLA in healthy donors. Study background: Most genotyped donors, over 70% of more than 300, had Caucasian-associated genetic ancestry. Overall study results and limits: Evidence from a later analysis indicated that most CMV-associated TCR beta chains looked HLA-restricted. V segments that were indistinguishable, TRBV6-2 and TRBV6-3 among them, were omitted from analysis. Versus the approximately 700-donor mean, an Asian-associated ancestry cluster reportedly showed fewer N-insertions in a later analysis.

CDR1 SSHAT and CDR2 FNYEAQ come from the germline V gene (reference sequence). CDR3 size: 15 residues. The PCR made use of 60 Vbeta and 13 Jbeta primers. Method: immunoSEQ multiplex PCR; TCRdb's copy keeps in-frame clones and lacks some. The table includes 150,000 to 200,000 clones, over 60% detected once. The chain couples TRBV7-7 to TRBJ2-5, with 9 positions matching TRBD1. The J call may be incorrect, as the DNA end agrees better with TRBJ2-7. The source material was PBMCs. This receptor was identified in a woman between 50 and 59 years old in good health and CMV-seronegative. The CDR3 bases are TGTGCCAGCAGCACCGGACAGGGGATAAACTACGAGCAGTACTTC. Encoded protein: CASSTGQGINYEQYF.